These 20 T cell receptor beta chains were all obtained from the same sample, sequenced in a study of CD8 T cells in Susac syndrome. RNA, at roughly 0.5 to 1 ug, was reverse transcribed with random hexamers. TCRdb independently ran MiXCR on the immunoSEQ multiplex PCR reads; one entry per CDR3 protein. Here the sample spans under 200,000 distinct CDR3 sequences, roughly 94% being singletons. Sequences were obtained from CD4+ T cells from PBMCs. The receptors originated from a human donor in good health.

This chain links TRBV20-1 with TRBJ1-1, with D unresolved. This CDR3 comprises 14 residues. Germline loops: CDR1 DFQATT, CDR2 SNEGSKA (reference sequence). Trimming pared 1 base from V and 0 bases from J, leaving 9 bases between. The CDR3 spells CSARASQVNTEAFF. The CDR3 nucleotides are TGCAGTGCTAGAGCCTCCCAGGTGAACACTGAAGCTTTCTTT.

V gene TRBV20-1 combines with J gene TRBJ2-7; D is unresolved. There are 13 residues in the CDR3. Germline V gene sequence: CDR1 DFQATT, CDR2 SNEGSKA (reference sequence). Between the trimmed V and J ends, which lost 4 bases and 4 bases, there was a span of 14 bases. CDR3 coding DNA: TGCAGTGCTATAGGGAAAGTAAGGTACGAGCAGTACTTC. Protein: CSAIGKVRYEQYF.

The V and J genes are TRBV6-4 and TRBJ1-1; D gene unclear. The CDR3 spans 13 residues. CDR1 is MRHNA, CDR2 SNTAGT, per germline. The germline V and J ends were trimmed by 5 bases and 3 bases, with 10 bases remaining between them. The CDR3 DNA follows: TGTGCCAGCAGTCTCCGGATGGACACTGAAGCTTTCTTT. Protein sequence: CASSLRMDTEAFF.

The gene calls are TRBV10-2 and TRBJ2-7, with 7 bases identical to TRBD1. The CDR3 loop spans 14 amino acids. Germline lookup yields CDR1 WSHSY and CDR2 SAAADI. V dropped 6 bases and J dropped 0; count of bases not matched to a gene: 5. The CDR3 nucleotides read TGCGCCAGCAGGGAGACAGGGCGCTCCTACGAGCAGTACTTC. Protein: CASRETGRSYEQYF.

The chain joins TRBV28 to TRBJ2-5; TRBD1 matches at 8 bases. Germline CDR1 reads MDHEN; CDR2 reads SYDVKM. The V and J ends lost 4 bases and 6 bases, in that order; junction bases with no gene match: 7. The CDR3 runs to 14 residues. The CDR3 protein is CASSSPQGAKTQYF. The CDR3 coding sequence is TGTGCCAGCAGTTCGCCCCAGGGGGCAAAGACCCAGTACTTC.

In DNA, the CDR3 is TGTGCCAGCAGCGGAAGCCAGGGCGACACTGAAGCTTTCTTT. Translation: CASSGSQGDTEAFF. The chain carries TRBV9 and TRBJ1-1; TRBD1 is a possible D gene (5 bases). The germline gives CDR1 SGDLS, CDR2 YYNGEE. V gave up 3 bases and J gave up 3 bases, with 12 bases separating them. The CDR3 has 14 residues.

The chain combines TRBV27 with TRBJ2-7; 7 positions agree with TRBD1. V lost 0 bases to trimming and J lost 3 bases; unmatched junction nucleotides: 8. This CDR3 is 16 amino acids long. The germline gives CDR1 MNHEY, CDR2 SMNVEV (reference sequence). CDR3 DNA sequence: TGTGCCAGCAGTTTATCCAGGGGGTTCAGCGGCTACGAGCAGTACTTC. Translated, it gives CASSLSRGFSGYEQYF.

V gene TRBV11-2 combines with J gene TRBJ2-5; D gene ambiguous. Deletions cut 4 bases from V and 7 bases from J, with 7 bases between. From germline, CDR1 is SGHAT and CDR2 FQNNGV. CDR3 length: 11 amino acids. CDR3 sequence: CASSYPRTQYF. CDR3 bases: TGTGCCAGCAGCTACCCACGGACCCAGTACTTC.

This chain joins TRBV12-3 or TRBV12-4 and TRBJ2-2; D unclear. This CDR3 has 13 residues. Deletions cut 6 bases from V and 0 bases from J, with 5 bases between. CDR3 DNA sequence: TGTGCCAGCAGGTCAGCGAACACCGGGGAGCTGTTTTTT. It codes for CASRSANTGELFF.

The chain combines TRBV20-1 with TRBJ1-5; D is uncertain. The CDR3 runs 14 residues. The ends were cut back, 3 bases at V and 0 bases at J, with 9 bases in the middle. Germline-derived CDR1 and CDR2 are DFQATT and SNEGSKA (reference sequence). The CDR3 sequence is CSASTPYSNQPQHF. CDR3 sequence (DNA): TGCAGTGCTAGTACCCCTTATAGCAATCAGCCCCAGCATTTT.

The V gene is TRBV11-2, the J gene TRBJ2-2; a weak D match, TRBD2 (6 bases). Trimming took 3 bases from V and 4 from J, leaving 9 bases between them. CDR1 is SGHAT and CDR2 is FQNNGV in the germline V gene. The CDR3 is made up of 14 amino acids. The chain's CDR3 is CASSLGTFTGELFF. As DNA, the CDR3 is TGTGCCAGCAGCTTGGGGACTTTCACCGGGGAGCTGTTTTTT.

In this sample, this clonotype turned up once. The rearrangement links TRBV3-1 to TRBJ2-1; no clear D. This CDR3 is 14 amino acids long. V shed 0 bases and J shed 4 bases, with 7 bases lying between them. Per the germline V gene, CDR1 is LGHDT and CDR2 is YNNKEL (reference sequence). DNA of the CDR3: TGTGCCAGCAGCCAAGATCACCAGTACAATGAGCAGTTCTTC. Translation gives CASSQDHQYNEQFF.

This clonotype was detected only once. The chain uses TRBV7-9 and TRBJ2-5; 9 positions agree with TRBD1. The germline gives CDR1 SEHNR, CDR2 FQNEAQ (reference sequence). The CDR3 is made up of 15 amino acids. V dropped 4 bases and J dropped 1; count of bases not matched to a gene: 4. The CDR3 here is CASSSSTGGQETQYF. In nucleotides, the CDR3 is TGTGCCAGCAGCTCGTCGACAGGGGGCCAAGAGACCCAGTACTTC.

This rearrangement joins TRBV12-3 or TRBV12-4 to TRBJ1-6; no reliable D call. V lost 5 bases, J lost 6 bases, and 11 bases lay in between. This CDR3 comprises 14 residues. CDR3 residues: CASSPNGPNSPLHF. Here the CDR3 DNA reads TGTGCCAGCAGTCCGAATGGACCTAATTCACCCCTCCACTTT.

This clonotype appeared once. V usage is TRBV28 and J usage is TRBJ2-7; 8 bases align to TRBD1. The CDR3 spans 13 residues. The germline V gene encodes CDR1 MDHEN and CDR2 SYDVKM. The trim removed 4 bases at V and 8 bases at J, leaving 7 bases unmatched. The CDR3, as DNA: TGTGCCAGCAGTTCAAACAGGGGGATTAAGCAGTACGTC. It translates to CASSSNRGIKQYV.

Here the CDR3 reads CACWGTTKNNEQFF. The CDR3, as DNA: TGTGCCTGCTGGGGGACTACTAAAAACAATGAGCAGTTCTTC. The chain uses TRBV19 and TRBJ2-1; 7 nucleotides match TRBD2. J gave up 5 bases and V 11 bases, and 12 bases lay outside the gene matches. CDR1 LNHDA and CDR2 SQIVND come from the germline V gene (reference sequence). This CDR3 has 14 amino acids.

The J gene is TRBJ1-3, the V gene TRBV15, with D unclear. There are 13 residues in the CDR3. The ends were cut back, 5 bases at V and 1 base at J, with 6 bases in the middle. Germline assignment: CDR1 LNHNV and CDR2 YYDKDF (reference sequence). CDR3: CATSQLSGNTIYF. As DNA, the CDR3 is TGTGCCACCAGCCAACTTTCTGGAAACACCATATATTTT.

V and J are TRBV29-1 and TRBJ2-3, with 7 positions matching TRBD2. The CDR3 is made up of 15 amino acids. V shed 2 bases and J 4 bases; nucleotides not matched to a gene: 9. CDR1 is SQVTM, CDR2 ANQGSEA, per germline. The CDR3 sequence is CSVERGGSEADTQYF. CDR3 DNA: TGCAGCGTTGAAAGGGGAGGGAGTGAGGCAGATACGCAGTATTTT.

The J gene is TRBJ1-4, the V gene TRBV29-1; the D is unclear. The CDR3 is 13 amino acids. V was trimmed by 4 bases and J by 6 bases, leaving 12 bases between them. Germline CDR1 reads SQVTM; CDR2 reads ANQGSEA. CDR3 protein: CSVVPPPYEKLFF. For the CDR3, the DNA is TGCAGCGTTGTACCCCCGCCCTATGAAAAACTGTTTTTT.

The V gene is TRBV2, the J gene TRBJ2-3; no clear D gene. V was cut by 8 bases and J by 6 bases, with 12 bases left in between. Germline assignment: CDR1 SNHLY and CDR2 FYNNEI. This CDR3 is 12 amino acids long. The CDR3 nucleotides are TGTGCCAGCCTAGAGGTATCGGATACGCAGTATTTT. This codes for CASLEVSDTQYF.